The 11 T cell receptor beta chains in this list originate from one sample, sequenced in a study of shared clonotypes between healthy human individuals. CD45RO-negative CD8 cells positively selected for CCR7 made up the naive population, which excluded terminally differentiated effector memory CD45RA+ cells. Clones were sequenced by immunoSEQ multiplex PCR, and TCRdb holds only the in-frame ones, with some missing. The sample has about 1,900,000 clones; just under 95% are singletons. What was sequenced was naive CD8+ T cells sorted from blood. Every receptor here comes from a man aged 18-30 years in good health.

The chain recombines TRBV6-5 with TRBJ1-6; tentatively, D is TRBD1 (5 bases). Per the germline V gene, CDR1 is MNHEY and CDR2 is SVGAGI. V was trimmed by 7 bases and J by 5 bases, leaving 15 bases between them. The CDR3 is made up of 15 amino acids. The CDR3 nucleotides read TGTGCCAGCACCTACAGGTTTCAGGATAATTCACCCCTCCACTTT. Translating it yields CASTYRFQDNSPLHF.

The chain links TRBV7-9 to TRBJ2-3; D might be TRBD2 (5 bases). Trimming took off 4 bases at V and 1 base at J, with 15 bases between the two ends. This CDR3 region has 16 residues. CDR1 is SEHNR, CDR2 FQNEAQ, per germline (reference sequence). The CDR3 DNA is TGTGCCAGCAGCTCCGGAGGTGGGCGCGGCACAGATACGCAGTATTTT. Translating gives CASSSGGGRGTDTQYF.

This rearrangement joins TRBV6-1 to TRBJ1-4; D not certain. The CDR3 sequence is 14 residues long. Germline values: CDR1 MNHNS, CDR2 SASEGT. Deletions cut 4 bases from V and 4 bases from J, with 10 bases between. The CDR3 DNA is TGTGCCAGCAGTGGGATCCAGGATAATGAAAAACTGTTTTTT. Translated, it gives CASSGIQDNEKLFF.

The V call is TRBV4-1, the J call TRBJ1-2; D uncertain. CDR1 MGHRA and CDR2 YSYEKL come from the germline V gene. The CDR3 has 18 residues. V gave up 0 bases and J gave up 4 bases, with 21 bases separating them. The CDR3 is CASSQDQWNGLFGYGYTF. CDR3 nucleotides: TGCGCCAGCAGCCAAGATCAATGGAACGGCCTCTTCGGCTATGGCTACACCTTC.

The V and J genes are TRBV5-4 and TRBJ2-7; TRBD2 is a possible D gene (5 bases). V shed 0 bases and J shed 6 bases, with 10 bases lying between them. The CDR3 length is 13 residues. The V gene's germline CDR1 is SGHNT and CDR2 YYREEE (reference sequence). CDR3 nucleotide sequence: TGTGCCAGCAGCTTGGCTGAGGGTCTCGAGCAGTACTTC. This codes for CASSLAEGLEQYF.

This chain uses TRBV10-3 with TRBJ2-1; a weak D match, TRBD2 (6 bases). This CDR3 region has 13 residues. Germline V gene sequence: CDR1 ENHRY, CDR2 SYGVKD. The V and J ends lost 3 bases and 10 bases respectively, with 13 bases between them. In DNA, the CDR3 is TGTGCCATCAGTGAACCCAATACTAGCGAGCAGTTCTTC. Its protein product is CAISEPNTSEQFF.

This chain connects TRBV29-1 to TRBJ2-7; D is unresolved. This CDR3 region has 13 residues. V lost 4 bases to trimming and J lost 4 bases, with 14 bases between them. Germline CDR1 is SQVTM and CDR2 is ANQGSEA. In DNA, the CDR3 is TGCAGCGTTGGGCCAGGTACCTTTTACGAGCAGTACTTC. It specifies CSVGPGTFYEQYF.

This chain links TRBV5-1 with TRBJ2-7, with 11 bases fitting TRBD2. CDR1 and CDR2 from the germline V gene are SGHRS and YFSETQ. The J segment lost 4 bases and the V segment lost 5 bases, leaving 2 bases of the junction unmatched. This CDR3 contains 13 residues. The CDR3, as DNA: TGCGCCAGCAGACTAGCGGGGGAGTACGAGCAGTACTTC. Protein: CASRLAGEYEQYF. Looking up the rest from reference TRBV5-1 and TRBJ2-7 gives the full variable domain: KAGVTQTPRYLIKTRGQQVTLSCSPISGHRSVSWYQQTPGQGLQFLFEYFSETQRNKGNFPGRFSGRQFSNSRSEMNVSTLELGDSALYLCASRLAGEYEQYFGPGTRLTVT.

About this clone: At the DNA level, this CDR3 is encoded by other sequences in the same sample as well. The chain recombines TRBV27 with TRBJ2-7; possibly TRBD1 for D (6 bases). Germline CDR1 and CDR2: MNHEY and SMNVEV (reference sequence). Trimming took 3 bases from V and 3 from J, leaving 9 bases between them. This CDR3 is built from 13 residues. Here the CDR3 reads CASSFLQGYEQYF. Written as DNA, the CDR3 is TGTGCCAGCAGTTTTTTACAGGGCTACGAGCAGTACTTC.

A note on this clone: Within the sample, other DNA sequences also encode this same CDR3. This chain connects TRBV13 to TRBJ2-1, with D possibly matching TRBD1 (6 bases). Germline lookup yields CDR1 PRHDT and CDR2 FYEKMQ (reference sequence). The CDR3 sequence is 13 residues long. V lost 0 bases to trimming and J lost 6 bases, with 6 bases between them. The CDR3: CASSLGDSNEQFF. The CDR3 nucleotides read TGTGCCAGCAGCTTAGGGGACAGCAATGAGCAGTTCTTC.

Remarks on this clone: Within the sample, other DNA sequences also encode this same CDR3. The rearrangement links TRBV11-2 to TRBJ1-1; TRBD1 might be the D (5 bases). The V gene's germline CDR1 is SGHAT and CDR2 FQNNGV. V shed 3 bases and J shed 8 bases, with 7 bases lying between them. This CDR3 is 11 amino acids long. The CDR3 reads CASSFGGEAFF. As DNA, the CDR3 is TGTGCCAGCAGCTTCGGGGGAGAAGCTTTCTTT.